This entry concerns a single TCR beta chain. Its target is unknown. There are 15 residues in the CDR3. V lost 3 bases and J lost 10; bases outside the gene matches: 9. Germline V lookup: CDR1 SGDLS, CDR2 YYNGEE. The data belong to a study of shared clonotypes between healthy human individuals. Findings and limits, study-wide: Across subsets, estimated richness was generally greater for naive than for memory populations. The study sampled only blood, and tissue repertoires likely differ.

TCRdb keeps only in-frame clones here, not all; method: immunoSEQ multiplex PCR. Here the sample spans a few million clones, more than 90% being singletons. The receptor was derived from a young man in good health. This chain joins TRBV9 and TRBJ1-6, with 8 bases identical to TRBD1. Sequenced: naive CD4+ T cells sorted from blood. Subset reported: CD45RA+ positively selected. This chain's CDR3 is CASSGQGQGNSPLHF. The CDR3 coding sequence is TGTGCCAGCAGCGGACAAGGACAGGGCAACTCACCCCTCCACTTT.